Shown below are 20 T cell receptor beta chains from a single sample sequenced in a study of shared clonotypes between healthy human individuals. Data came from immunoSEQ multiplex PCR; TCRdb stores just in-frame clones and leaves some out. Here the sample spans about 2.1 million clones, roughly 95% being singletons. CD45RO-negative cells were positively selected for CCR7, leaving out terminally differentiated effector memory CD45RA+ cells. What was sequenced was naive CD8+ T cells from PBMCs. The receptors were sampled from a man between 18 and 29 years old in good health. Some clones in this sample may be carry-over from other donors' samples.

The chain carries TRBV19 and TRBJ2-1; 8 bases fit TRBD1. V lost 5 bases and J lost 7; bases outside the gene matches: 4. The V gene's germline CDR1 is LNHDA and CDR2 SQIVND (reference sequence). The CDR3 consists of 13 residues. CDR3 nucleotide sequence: TGTGCCAGTAGTCGGACAGGGTGGAATGAGCAGTTCTTC. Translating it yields CASSRTGWNEQFF.

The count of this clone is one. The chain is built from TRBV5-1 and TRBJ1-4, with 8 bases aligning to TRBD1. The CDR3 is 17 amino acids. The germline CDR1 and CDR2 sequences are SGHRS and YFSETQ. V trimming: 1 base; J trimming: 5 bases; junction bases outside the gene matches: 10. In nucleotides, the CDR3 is TGCGCCAGCAGCTTGCCCCCTACAGGGGGATACAATGAAAAACTGTTTTTT. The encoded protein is CASSLPPTGGYNEKLFF.

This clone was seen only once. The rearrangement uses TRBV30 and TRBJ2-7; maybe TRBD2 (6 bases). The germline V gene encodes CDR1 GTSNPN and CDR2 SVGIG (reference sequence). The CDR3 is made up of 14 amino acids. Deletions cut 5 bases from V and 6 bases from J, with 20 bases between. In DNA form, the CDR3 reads TGTGCCTGGGGAGAGGGGACTTTGGATCGCGAGCAGTACTTC. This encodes CAWGEGTLDREQYF. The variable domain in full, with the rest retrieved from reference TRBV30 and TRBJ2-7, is SQTIHQWPATLVQPVGSPLSLECTVEGTSNPNLYWYRQAAGRGLQLLFYSVGIGQISSEVPQNLSASRPQDRQFILSSKKLLLSDSGFYLCAWGEGTLDREQYFGPGTRLTVT.

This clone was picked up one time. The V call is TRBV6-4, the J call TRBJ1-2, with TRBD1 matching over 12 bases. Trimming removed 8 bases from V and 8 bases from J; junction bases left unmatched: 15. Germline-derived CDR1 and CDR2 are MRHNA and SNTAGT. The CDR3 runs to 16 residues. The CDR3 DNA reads TGTGCCAGCTCACCCTCCGGGACAGGGGGCTTCGAGGGCTACACCTTC. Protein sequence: CASSPSGTGGFEGYTF.

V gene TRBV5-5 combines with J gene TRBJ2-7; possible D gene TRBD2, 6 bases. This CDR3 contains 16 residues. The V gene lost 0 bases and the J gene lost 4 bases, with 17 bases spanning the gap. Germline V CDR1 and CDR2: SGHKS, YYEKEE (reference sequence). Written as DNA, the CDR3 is TGTGCCAGCAGCTTGGGACTTCAAGGCGGGGTTTACGAGCAGTACTTC. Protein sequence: CASSLGLQGGVYEQYF.

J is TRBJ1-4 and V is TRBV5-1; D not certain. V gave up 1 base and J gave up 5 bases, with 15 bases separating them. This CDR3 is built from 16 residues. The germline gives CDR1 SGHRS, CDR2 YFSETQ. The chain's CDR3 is CASSLTQRGQNEKLFF. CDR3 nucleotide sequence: TGCGCCAGCAGCTTGACCCAAAGAGGGCAGAATGAAAAACTGTTTTTT.

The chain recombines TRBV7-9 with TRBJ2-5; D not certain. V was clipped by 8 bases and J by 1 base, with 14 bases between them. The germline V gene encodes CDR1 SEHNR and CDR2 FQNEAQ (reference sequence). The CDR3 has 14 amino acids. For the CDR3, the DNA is TGTGCCAGCTCGTCAATACAATCCCAAGAGACCCAGTACTTC. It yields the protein CASSSIQSQETQYF.

DNA of the CDR3: TGTGCCAGCAGCTTAGAGGCAGACTACGAGCAGTACTTC. It yields the protein CASSLEADYEQYF. The gene calls are TRBV7-9 and TRBJ2-7; D gene ambiguous. CDR3 length: 13 amino acids. Germline V CDR1 and CDR2: SEHNR, FQNEAQ (reference sequence). V was clipped by 1 base and J by 3 bases, with 7 bases between them.

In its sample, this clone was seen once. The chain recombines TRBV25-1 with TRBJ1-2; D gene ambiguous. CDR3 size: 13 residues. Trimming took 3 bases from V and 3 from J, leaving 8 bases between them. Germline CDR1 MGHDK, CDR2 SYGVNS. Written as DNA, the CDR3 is TGTGCCAGCAGTGAGTCGCGGTACTATGGCTACACCTTC. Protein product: CASSESRYYGYTF.

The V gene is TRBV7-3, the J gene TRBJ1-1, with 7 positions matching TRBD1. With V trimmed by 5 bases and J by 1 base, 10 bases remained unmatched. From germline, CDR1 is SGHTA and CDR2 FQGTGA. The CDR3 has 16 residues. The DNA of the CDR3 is TGTGCCAGCAGCCTCACTGTCGGGACAGAGAACACTGAAGCTTTCTTT. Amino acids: CASSLTVGTENTEAFF.

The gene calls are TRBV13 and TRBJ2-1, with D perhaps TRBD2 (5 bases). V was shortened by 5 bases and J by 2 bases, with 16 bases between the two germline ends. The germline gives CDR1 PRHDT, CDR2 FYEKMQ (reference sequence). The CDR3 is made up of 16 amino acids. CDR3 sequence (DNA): TGTGCCAGCAGCCCCATGTCCGAGGGCGCCTACAATGAGCAGTTCTTC. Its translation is CASSPMSEGAYNEQFF.

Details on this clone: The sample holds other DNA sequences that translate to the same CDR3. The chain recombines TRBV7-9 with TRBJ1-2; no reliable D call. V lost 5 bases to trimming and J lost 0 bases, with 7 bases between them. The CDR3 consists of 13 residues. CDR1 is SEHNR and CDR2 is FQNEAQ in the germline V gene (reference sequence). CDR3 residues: CASSPGTNYGYTF. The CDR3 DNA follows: TGTGCCAGCAGCCCAGGCACTAACTATGGCTACACCTTC. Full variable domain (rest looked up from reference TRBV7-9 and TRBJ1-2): DTGVSQNPRHKITKRGQNVTFRCDPISEHNRLYWYRQTLGQGPEFLTYFQNEAQLEKSRLLSDRFSAERPKGSFSTLEIQRTEQGDSAMYLCASSPGTNYGYTFGSGTRLTVV.

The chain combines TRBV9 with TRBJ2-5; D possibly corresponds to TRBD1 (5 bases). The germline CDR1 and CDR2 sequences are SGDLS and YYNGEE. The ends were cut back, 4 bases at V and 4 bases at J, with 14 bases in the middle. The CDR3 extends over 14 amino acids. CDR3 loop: CASSPSRGRETQYF. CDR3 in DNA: TGTGCCAGCAGCCCCTCTAGGGGTAGAGAGACCCAGTACTTC. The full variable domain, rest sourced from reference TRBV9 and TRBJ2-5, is DSGVTQTPKHLITATGQRVTLRCSPRSGDLSVYWYQQSLDQGLQFLIQYYNGEERAKGNILERFSAQQFPDLHSELNLSSLELGDSALYFCASSPSRGRETQYFGPGTRLLVL.

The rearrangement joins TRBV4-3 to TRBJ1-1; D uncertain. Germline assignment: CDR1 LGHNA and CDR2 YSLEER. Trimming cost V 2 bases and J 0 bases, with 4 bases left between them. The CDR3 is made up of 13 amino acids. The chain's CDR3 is CASSQRLNTEAFF. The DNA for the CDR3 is TGCGCCAGCAGCCAACGTTTGAACACTGAAGCTTTCTTT.

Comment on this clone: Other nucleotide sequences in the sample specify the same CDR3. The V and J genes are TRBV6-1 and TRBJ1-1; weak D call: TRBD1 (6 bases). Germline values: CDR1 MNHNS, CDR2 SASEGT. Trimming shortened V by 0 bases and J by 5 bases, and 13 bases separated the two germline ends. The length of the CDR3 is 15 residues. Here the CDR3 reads CASSEAPQGLTEAFF. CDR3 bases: TGTGCCAGCAGTGAAGCGCCCCAGGGGCTGACTGAAGCTTTCTTT.

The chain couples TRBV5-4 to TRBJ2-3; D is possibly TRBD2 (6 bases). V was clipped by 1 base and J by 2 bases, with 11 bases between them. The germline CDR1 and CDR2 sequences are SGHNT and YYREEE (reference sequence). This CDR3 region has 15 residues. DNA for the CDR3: TGTGCCAGCAGCTTGCGGGAGTCTTACACAGATACGCAGTATTTT. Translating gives CASSLRESYTDTQYF.

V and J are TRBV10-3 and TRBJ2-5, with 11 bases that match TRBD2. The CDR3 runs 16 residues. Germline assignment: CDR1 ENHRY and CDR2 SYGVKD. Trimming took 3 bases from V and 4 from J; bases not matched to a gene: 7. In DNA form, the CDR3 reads TGTGCCATCAGTGATTTTAGCGGGAGGGCCGCAGAGACCCAGTACTTC. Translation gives CAISDFSGRAAETQYF.

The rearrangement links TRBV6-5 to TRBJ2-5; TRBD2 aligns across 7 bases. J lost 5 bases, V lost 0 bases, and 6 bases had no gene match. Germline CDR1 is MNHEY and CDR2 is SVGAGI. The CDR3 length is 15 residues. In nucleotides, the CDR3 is TGTGCCAGCAGTTACTCGCGCGGGAGTAGGGAGACCCAGTACTTC. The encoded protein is CASSYSRGSRETQYF.

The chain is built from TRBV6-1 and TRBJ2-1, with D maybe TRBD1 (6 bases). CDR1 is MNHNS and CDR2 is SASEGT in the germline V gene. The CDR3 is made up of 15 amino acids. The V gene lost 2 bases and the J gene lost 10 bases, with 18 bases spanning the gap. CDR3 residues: CASSEPGRGSTEQFF. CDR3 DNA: TGTGCCAGCAGTGAACCGGGCAGGGGCTCTACCGAGCAGTTCTTC.

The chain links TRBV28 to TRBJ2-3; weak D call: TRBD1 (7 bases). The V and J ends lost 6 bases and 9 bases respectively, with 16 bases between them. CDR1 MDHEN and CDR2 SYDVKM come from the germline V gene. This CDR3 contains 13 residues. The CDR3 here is CASSPTGEETQYF. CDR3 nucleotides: TGTGCCAGCAGCCCTACAGGGGAGGAAACGCAGTATTTT.